This T cell receptor beta chain comes out of a study of a mutant IDH1 vaccine in newly diagnosed glioma. Overall study context: Patients in the study were vaccinated eight times, receiving shots in weeks 1, 3, 5, 7, 11, 15, 19 and 23. The initiation of vaccination occurred 4-6 weeks after radiotherapy alone, or with temozolomide cycles.

Regarding this clone: As yet, its antigen is unknown.

Germline V lookup: CDR1 MNHEY, CDR2 SVGAGI. This CDR3 has 14 amino acids. The V end was cut by 4 bases, the J end by 4 bases, with 14 bases between. The table came from immunoSEQ multiplex PCR; TCRdb's copy has only in-frame clones and leaves some out. The sample contains about 36,000 clones, about four fifths of which appear only once. Stated time point: week 5, during vaccination. What each vaccine dose contained was 300 ug of mutant IDH1 20-mer peptide, accompanied by topical imiquimod. Study outcomes and limitations: A vaccine-induced immune response developed in more than 85% of the patients. Seemingly, pseudoprogression had no relation to changes in the top peripheral T cell clonotypes.

The V gene is TRBV6-5, the J gene TRBJ2-7; D perhaps matches TRBD1 (7 bases). Sequenced here: PBMCs, sampled from a glioma patient whose treatment included an IDH1 peptide vaccine. The sequence derives from a man aged 45 to 65 with glioma. The CDR3 here is CASSWQQGTYEQYF. For the CDR3, the DNA is TGTGCCAGCAGTTGGCAACAGGGGACTTACGAGCAGTACTTC.